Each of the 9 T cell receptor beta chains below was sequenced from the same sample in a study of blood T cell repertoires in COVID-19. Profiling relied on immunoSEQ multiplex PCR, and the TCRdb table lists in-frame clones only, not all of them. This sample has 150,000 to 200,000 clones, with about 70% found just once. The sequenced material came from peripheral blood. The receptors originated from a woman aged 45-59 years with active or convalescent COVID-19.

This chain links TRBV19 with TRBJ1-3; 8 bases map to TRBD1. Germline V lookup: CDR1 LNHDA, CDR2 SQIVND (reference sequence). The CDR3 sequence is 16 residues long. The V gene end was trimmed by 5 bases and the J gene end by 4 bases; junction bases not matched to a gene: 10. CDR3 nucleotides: TGTGCCAGTAGTGTACGGGACAGGTCGGCCGGAAACACCATATATTTT. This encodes CASSVRDRSAGNTIYF.

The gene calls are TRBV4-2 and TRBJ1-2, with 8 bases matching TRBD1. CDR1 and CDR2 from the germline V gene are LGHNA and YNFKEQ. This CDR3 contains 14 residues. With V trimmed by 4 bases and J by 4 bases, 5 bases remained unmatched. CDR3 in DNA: TGTGCCAGCAGCCCACAGGGGGGCGGCTATGGCTACACCTTC. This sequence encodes CASSPQGGGYGYTF.

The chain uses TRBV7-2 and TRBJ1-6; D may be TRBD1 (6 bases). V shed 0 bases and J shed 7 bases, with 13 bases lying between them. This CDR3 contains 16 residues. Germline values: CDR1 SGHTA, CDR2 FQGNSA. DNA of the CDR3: TGTGCCAGCAGCTTAGCGTACGCAGGGGACAATTCACCCCTCCACTTT. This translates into CASSLAYAGDNSPLHF.

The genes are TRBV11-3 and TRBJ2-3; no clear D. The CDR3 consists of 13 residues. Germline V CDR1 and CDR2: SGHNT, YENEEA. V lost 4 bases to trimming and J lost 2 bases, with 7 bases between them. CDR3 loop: CASSSAYTDTQYF. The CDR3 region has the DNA TGTGCCAGCAGCTCAGCGTACACAGATACGCAGTATTTT. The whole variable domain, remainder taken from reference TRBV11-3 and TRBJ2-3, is EAGVVQSPRYKIIEKKQPVAFWCNPISGHNTLYWYLQNLGQGPELLIRYENEEAVDDSQLPKDRFSAERLKGVDSTLKIQPAELGDSAVYLCASSSAYTDTQYFGPGTRLTVL.

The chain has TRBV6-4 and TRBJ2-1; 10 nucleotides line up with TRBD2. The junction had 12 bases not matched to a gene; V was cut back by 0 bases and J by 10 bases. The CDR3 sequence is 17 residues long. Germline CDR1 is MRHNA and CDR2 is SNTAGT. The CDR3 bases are TGTGCCAGCAGTGACTCTCGAAGTCTAGCGGGAGTAAACGAGCAGTTCTTC. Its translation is CASSDSRSLAGVNEQFF.

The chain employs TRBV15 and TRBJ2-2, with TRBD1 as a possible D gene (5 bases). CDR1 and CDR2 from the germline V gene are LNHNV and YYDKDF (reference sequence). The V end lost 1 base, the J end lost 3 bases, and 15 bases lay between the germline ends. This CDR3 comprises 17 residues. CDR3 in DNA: TGTGCCACCAGCAGAGGGGCGTACAGGACGGACACCGGGGAGCTGTTTTTT. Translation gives CATSRGAYRTDTGELFF.

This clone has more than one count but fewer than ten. The CDR3 reads CASSLAGRTEAFF. DNA of the CDR3: TGTGCCAGCAGCTTGGCAGGGAGGACTGAAGCTTTCTTT. The chain uses TRBV7-2 and TRBJ1-1; tentative D call: TRBD1 (5 bases). Germline V gene sequence: CDR1 SGHTA, CDR2 FQGNSA. The CDR3 contains 13 residues. V was cut by 3 bases and J by 5 bases, with 10 bases left in between.

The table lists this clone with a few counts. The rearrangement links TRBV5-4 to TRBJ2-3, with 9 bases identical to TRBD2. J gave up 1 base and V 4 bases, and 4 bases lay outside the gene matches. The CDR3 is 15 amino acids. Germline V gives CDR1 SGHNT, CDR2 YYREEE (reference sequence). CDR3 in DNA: TGTGCCAGCAGCCTACGGACTAGCGGCACAGATACGCAGTATTTT. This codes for CASSLRTSGTDTQYF.

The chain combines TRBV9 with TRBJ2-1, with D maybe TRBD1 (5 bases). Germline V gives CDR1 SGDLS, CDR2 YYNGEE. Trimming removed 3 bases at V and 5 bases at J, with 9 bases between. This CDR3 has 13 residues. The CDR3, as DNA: TGTGCCAGCAGCGGTCTAGGGGACAATGAGCAGTTCTTC. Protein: CASSGLGDNEQFF. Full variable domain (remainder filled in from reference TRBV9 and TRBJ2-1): DSGVTQTPKHLITATGQRVTLRCSPRSGDLSVYWYQQSLDQGLQFLIQYYNGEERAKGNILERFSAQQFPDLHSELNLSSLELGDSALYFCASSGLGDNEQFFGPGTRLTVL.